This entry is about one T cell receptor (beta chain). The antigen is undetermined. The record originates from a study of cytomegalovirus exposure and HLA in healthy donors. Findings of the study overall: Testing in vitro showed a few CMV-associated chains specific for CMV antigens. DRB1 had the most TCR associations and HLA-C the fewest, a later analysis found, with rates varying by HLA locus. Reportedly, cytomegalovirus status was diagnosed with high sensitivity and specificity. The study assumed roughly uniform donor sequencing depth for presence/absence analyses.

The PCR had 60 Vbeta and 13 Jbeta primers. Clones were sequenced by immunoSEQ multiplex PCR, and TCRdb holds only the in-frame ones, with some missing. The sample lists some 200,000 clones, 60% to 80% occurring once. This sequence was found in a man aged 18 to 29 in good health and CMV-seronegative. The sequencing sample was made of PBMCs.

The CDR3 nucleotides read TGTGCCAGCCAGATGCCCTCTGAAGCTTTCTTT. This translates into CASQMPSEAFF. V usage is TRBV2 and J usage is TRBJ1-1; D is undetermined. From germline, CDR1 is SNHLY and CDR2 FYNNEI. V lost 8 bases and J lost 6, with 10 bases in between. The CDR3 sequence is 11 residues long.